The following is a T cell receptor (beta chain) sequence with its context. It has no known antigen specificity. No much larger clonotype is one base removed from it; base qualities were not supplied. Trimming costs V 4 bases and J 7 bases, and their ends lie 16 bases apart. Spanning cysteine to phenylalanine, the CDR3 consists of 13 amino acids. Of the read, only the CDR3 DNA is kept; its 39 bases are in frame from base 1. CDR1 and CDR2, looked up from the germline V gene (reference sequence), are DFQATT and SNEGSKA. Stable Graves' hyperthyroidism was defined as no progression to ophthalmopathy during 18 months of follow-up. Hyperthyroidism patients were newly diagnosed, with disease duration under 2 months, and aged 18 to 65 years. Patients with uncontrolled infections, other autoimmune diseases, pregnancy or lactation were excluded. Diagnoses were based on clinical symptoms, serum thyroxine and TRAb, thyroid ultrasound and orbital computed tomography. PBMCs were separated from over 9 ml of fresh peripheral blood using Ficoll-Paque density gradient centrifugation. Trizol reagent was used to extract total RNA, and RNA quality was then checked on an Agilent 2100 Bioanalyzer.

Amplification of TCR beta CDR3 regions was carried out from RNA transcripts. The TCR CDR3 was subjected to a first round of RT-PCR using the HTBI primer set and the Qiagen OneStep RT-PCR kit. Libraries were constructed in a second round of multiplex PCR, after which size selection and purification were performed. Sequencing of the libraries was done on an Illumina HiSeq2000 using paired-end 100 bp reads. On the authors' methods: SOAPnuke was used to process the raw data, throwing out any read that contained adapters or uncalled bases, had a mean Phred below 15, or lacked an exact constant-primer or identifier match. High-quality paired reads were merged using COPE v1.2.5, and each unique nucleotide sequence was defined as a clonotype. Clonotypes were aligned to IMGT TRBV, TRBD and TRBJ reference segments using MiTCR v1.1. The analysis included only V-J combinations with a frequency above 0.0001, which together covered 99.2% of the repertoires. The TCS score was defined as the ratio of F50 (clonal expansion) to E x V (chaos), calculated using BLOSUM62-based TCRdist between CDR3 peptides within each V-J. Welch's t-statistics and random forest reduced some 510 V-J features to about 12, which were used in a naive Bayes classifier (R e1071). The similarity between thyroid and blood repertoires was quantified using the Morisita-Horn index. TCRdb redid the processing of the public reads, applying fastp at Q25 and MiXCR, and retained in-frame beta chains. Rows are combined by CDR3 protein, so each entry shows the most common genes and DNA. TCRdb's processing, not the authors' own work, is the source of the V and J calls. The sample table records hundreds of thousands of distinct CDR3 sequences; 38% of these occur just once. Approximately 10% of the sample comes from the top ten.

The data were obtained in a study of T cells in Graves' hyperthyroidism and ophthalmopathy (dated by TCRdb to between 2018 and 2020). Study-level background: Peripheral blood samples were taken at initial diagnosis, before any treatment was given. The approximately 100 discovery patients were randomly divided into training and test sets at a 7:3 ratio. The paper describes TCR Vbeta CDR3 sequencing of 120 to 150 peripheral blood samples, made up of 43 ophthalmopathy patients, 70 to 75 hyperthyroidism patients and 17 progressor patients. In addition, the study compared T-cell repertoires in thyroid tissue and in blood from about six Graves' hyperthyroidism patients. Once sampling was done, hyperthyroidism patients were given methimazole at a starting dose of 30 mg daily, whereas ophthalmopathy patients were given high-dose intravenous methylprednisolone. To identify distinguishing TCR V-J signatures, a discovery cohort of roughly 100 patients was used, comprising some 43 with Graves' ophthalmopathy and roughly 60 with stable Graves' hyperthyroidism. An independent validation cohort of under 20 hyperthyroidism patients and 17 patients who later progressed to ophthalmopathy tested prospective prediction of ophthalmopathy.

What the research found in general, with its limitations: During validation, the model predicted progression to ophthalmopathy a median of around 6 months ahead of onset, with more than 55% sensitivity and 72% to 80% specificity. Most expanded thyroid clonotypes (frequency above 0.001) were also found in blood, which suggests that blood repertoires may mirror thyroid immune responses. Sample size was not statistically predetermined, and blinding of investigators to group allocation was not performed. In cross-validation, a model built on a 13 V-J signature told ophthalmopathy apart from stable hyperthyroidism with over 85% sensitivity and around 81% specificity, and in testing the same model reached 80%/75%.

The sample taken for sequencing was blood. The chain couples TRBV20-1 to TRBJ1-1; TRBD1 is a weak D gene call, 6 bases matching. The sequence came from a man aged 18 to 30 with Graves' hyperthyroidism. The CDR3 sequence is CSAKRGIKDEAFF. The nucleotides are TGCAGTGCTAAGAGGGGGATTAAGGATGAAGCTTTCTTT.